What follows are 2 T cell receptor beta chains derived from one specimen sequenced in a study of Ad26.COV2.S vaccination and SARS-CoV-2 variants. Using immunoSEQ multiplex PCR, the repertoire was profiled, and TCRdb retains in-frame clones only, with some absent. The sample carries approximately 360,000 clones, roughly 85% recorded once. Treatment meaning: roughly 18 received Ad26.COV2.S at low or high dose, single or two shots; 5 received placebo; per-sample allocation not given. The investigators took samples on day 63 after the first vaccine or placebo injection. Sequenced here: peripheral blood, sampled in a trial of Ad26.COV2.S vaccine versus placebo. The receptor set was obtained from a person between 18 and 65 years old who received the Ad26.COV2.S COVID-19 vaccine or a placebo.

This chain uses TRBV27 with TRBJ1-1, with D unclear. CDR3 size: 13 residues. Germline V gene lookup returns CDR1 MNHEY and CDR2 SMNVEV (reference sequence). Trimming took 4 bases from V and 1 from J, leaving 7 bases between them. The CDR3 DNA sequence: TGTGCCAGCAGTTCACGGCCGAACACTGAAGCTTTCTTT. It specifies CASSSRPNTEAFF.

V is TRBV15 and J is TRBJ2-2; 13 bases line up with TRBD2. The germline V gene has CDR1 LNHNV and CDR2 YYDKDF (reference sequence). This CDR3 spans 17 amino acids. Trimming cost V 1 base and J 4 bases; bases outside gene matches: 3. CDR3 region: CATSRAGTSGTTGELFF. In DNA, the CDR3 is TGTGCCACCAGCAGAGCCGGGACTAGCGGGACCACCGGGGAGCTGTTTTTT.